This T cell receptor (beta chain) was identified in a study of T cell responses to AZD1222 COVID-19 vaccine. Regarding the study as a whole: Repertoire samples came only from after the peak T cell response. Baseline seropositivity occurred in only 5 to 7 AZD1222 recipients. Among the donors, most were white British and more were female, and clonal diversity was possibly underestimated. Reportedly, nearly half the spike-specific TCRs target unmutated variant regions.

Germline lookup yields CDR1 SGHDT and CDR2 YYEEEE. The ends lost 4 bases at V and 8 bases at J; junction bases unmatched: 9. CDR3 size: 15 residues. This clone was recorded once. What it binds is unknown. Sequenced by immunoSEQ multiplex PCR; TCRdb stores in-frame clones only, minus some. Among about 130,000 clones listed, over 75% were seen once. The source was peripheral blood, collected 28 days after the second dose of the MenACWY control vaccine. The sequence came from an adult who received the MenACWY meningococcal vaccine as a control. The rearrangement links TRBV5-6 to TRBJ1-4; 9 bases agree with TRBD1. The CDR3, as DNA: TGTGCCAGCAGCGTAGGACAGGGGATGGTCGAAAAACTGTTTTTT. Its translation is CASSVGQGMVEKLFF.